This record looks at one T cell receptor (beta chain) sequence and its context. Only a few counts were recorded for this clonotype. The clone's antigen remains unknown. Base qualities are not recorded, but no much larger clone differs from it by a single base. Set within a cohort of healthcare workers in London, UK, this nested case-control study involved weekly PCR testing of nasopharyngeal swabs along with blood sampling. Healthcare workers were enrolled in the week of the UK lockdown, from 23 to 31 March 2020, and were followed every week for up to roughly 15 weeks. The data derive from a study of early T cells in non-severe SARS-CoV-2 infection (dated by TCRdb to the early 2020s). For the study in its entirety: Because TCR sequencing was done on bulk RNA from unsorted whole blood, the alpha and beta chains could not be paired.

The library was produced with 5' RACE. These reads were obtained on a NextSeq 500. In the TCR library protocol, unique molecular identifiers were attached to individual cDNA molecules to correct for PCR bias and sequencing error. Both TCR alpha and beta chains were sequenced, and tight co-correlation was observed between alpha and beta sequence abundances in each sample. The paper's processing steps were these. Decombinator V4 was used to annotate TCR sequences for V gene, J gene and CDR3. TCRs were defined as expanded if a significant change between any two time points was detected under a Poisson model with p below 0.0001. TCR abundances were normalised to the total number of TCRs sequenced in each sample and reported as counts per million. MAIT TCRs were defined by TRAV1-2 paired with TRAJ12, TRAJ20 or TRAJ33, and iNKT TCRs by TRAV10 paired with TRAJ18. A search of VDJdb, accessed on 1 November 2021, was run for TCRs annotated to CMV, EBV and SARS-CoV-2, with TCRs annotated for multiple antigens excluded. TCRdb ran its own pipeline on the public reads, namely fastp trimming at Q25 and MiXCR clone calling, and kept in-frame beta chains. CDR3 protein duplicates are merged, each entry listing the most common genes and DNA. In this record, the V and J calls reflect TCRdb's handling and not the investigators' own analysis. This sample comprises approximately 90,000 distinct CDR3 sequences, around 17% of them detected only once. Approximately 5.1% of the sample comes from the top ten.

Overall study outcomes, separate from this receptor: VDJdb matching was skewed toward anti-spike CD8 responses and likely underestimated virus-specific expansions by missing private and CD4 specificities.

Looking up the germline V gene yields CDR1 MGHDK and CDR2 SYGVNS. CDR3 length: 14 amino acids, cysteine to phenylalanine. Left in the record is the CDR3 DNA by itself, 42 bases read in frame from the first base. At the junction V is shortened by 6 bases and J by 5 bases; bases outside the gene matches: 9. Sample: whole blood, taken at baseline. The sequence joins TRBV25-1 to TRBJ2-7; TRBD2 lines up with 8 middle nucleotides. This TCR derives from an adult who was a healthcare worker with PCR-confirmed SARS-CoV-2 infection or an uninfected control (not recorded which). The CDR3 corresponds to CASRETGGPNEQYF. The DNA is TGTGCCAGCAGAGAGACGGGAGGGCCAAACGAGCAGTACTTC.